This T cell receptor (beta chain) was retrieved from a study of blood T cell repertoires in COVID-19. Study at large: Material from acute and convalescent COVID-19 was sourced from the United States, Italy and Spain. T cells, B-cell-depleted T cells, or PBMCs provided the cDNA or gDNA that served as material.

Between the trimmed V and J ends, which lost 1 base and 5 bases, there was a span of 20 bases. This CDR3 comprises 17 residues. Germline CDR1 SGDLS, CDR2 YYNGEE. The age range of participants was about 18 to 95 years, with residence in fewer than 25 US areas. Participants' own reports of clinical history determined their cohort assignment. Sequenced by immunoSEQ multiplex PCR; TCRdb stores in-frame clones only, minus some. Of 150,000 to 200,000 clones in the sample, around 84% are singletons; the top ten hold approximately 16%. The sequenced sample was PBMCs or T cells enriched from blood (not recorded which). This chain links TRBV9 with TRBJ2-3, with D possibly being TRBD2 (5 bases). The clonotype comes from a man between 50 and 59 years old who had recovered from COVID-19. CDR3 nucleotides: TGTGCCAGCAGCGTAAGTACGAGGGCCGTTTTAGAAGATACGCAGTATTTT. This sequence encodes CASSVSTRAVLEDTQYF.